This is a list of T cell receptor beta chains from one sample in a study of response to subunit inactivated influenza vaccine. TCRdb reprocessed the RT-PCR reads via MiXCR and lists one record per CDR3 protein. This table holds 650,000 to 800,000 distinct CDR3 sequences, approximately 15% found once. This material consisted of PBMCs from blood, taken approximately 15 days before vaccination. All receptors derive from a man between 50 and 59 years old who received an inactivated influenza vaccine. CDR3s leave out the opening cysteine and the closing phenylalanine or tryptophan. Each record gives: CDR3 length, J gene, V gene, CDR3 protein.

>16|TRBJ2-2|TRBV6-2/TRBV6-3
ASSYSASGSFYTGELF
>11|TRBJ1-2|TRBV10-3
AISGQGAVGYT
>13|TRBJ2-4|TRBV12-3/TRBV12-4
ASTPRGGEKNIQY
>12|TRBJ2-5|TRBV7-9
ASSLVGTWETQY
>13|TRBJ1-5|TRBV6-2/TRBV6-3
ASSYGTVSGQPQH
>10|TRBJ2-5|TRBV19
ASSKTAETQY
>11|TRBJ2-1|TRBV29-1
SVQRDNYNEQF
>11|TRBJ1-2|TRBV6-1
ASRPGQNYGYT
>12|TRBJ2-5|TRBV11-2
ASSVQGVKETQY
>14|TRBJ1-2|TRBV5-6
ASSLGPGQVDYGYT
>12|TRBJ2-5|TRBV29-1
SVDLAGLGETQY
>15|TRBJ2-2|TRBV12-3/TRBV12-4
ASSLQGTGGQAGELF
>13|TRBJ2-7|TRBV3-1
ASSHVAGRGYEQY
>11|TRBJ2-1|TRBV5-1
ASSAEAGNEQF
>15|TRBJ2-2|TRBV7-2
ASSLMGQGGITGELF
>13|TRBJ2-1|TRBV27
ASSFSGGPLNEQF
>12|TRBJ1-5|TRBV20-1
SARRTGPDQPQH
>12|TRBJ2-1|TRBV5-1
ASSPGLYGYEQF
>13|TRBJ2-7|TRBV7-6
ASSLADWVSYEQY
>12|TRBJ2-3|TRBV28
ASSRPTEANTQY
>15|TRBJ2-3|TRBV24-1
ATSAGPLSPSTDTQY
>14|TRBJ2-1|TRBV6-2/TRBV6-3
ASSRPVGGVYNEQF
>12|TRBJ2-2|TRBV7-8
ATGAGMFTGELF
>11|TRBJ1-1|TRBV7-3
ASSLGRGQGAF
>11|TRBJ2-1|TRBV14
ASSLGGWDEQF
>13|TRBJ2-1|TRBV27
ASSAGLAGINEQF
>12|TRBJ2-1|TRBV4-3
ASSQALSGNEQF
>15|TRBJ2-3|TRBV4-3
ASSQDMERMGTDTQY
>11|TRBJ2-7|TRBV6-6
ASNTGPSYEQY
>12|TRBJ2-7|TRBV6-2/TRBV6-3
ASSFGRWTNEQY
>11|TRBJ2-7|TRBV29-1
SVIRAGKYEQY
>14|TRBJ2-7|TRBV14
ASSQSGKRGGYEQY
>13|TRBJ2-7|TRBV4-3
ASSQTLAGGSEQY
>13|TRBJ2-1|TRBV24-1
ATSDYGGGADEQF
>10|TRBJ2-1|TRBV19
ASSINHNEQF
>12|TRBJ2-2|TRBV7-6
ASSQWVPSGELF
>13|TRBJ2-1|TRBV7-3
ASSSMGLAGGMQF
>13|TRBJ1-5|TRBV6-2/TRBV6-3
ASNDRIHFNQPQH
>14|TRBJ2-7|TRBV20-1
SARDSKRLATYEQY
>11|TRBJ2-1|TRBV7-2
ASSVGVEHGQF
>13|TRBJ2-1|TRBV20-1
SARRDLSSYNEQF
>13|TRBJ1-1|TRBV4-2
ASSPELRGTAEAF
>12|TRBJ1-3|TRBV12-3/TRBV12-4
ASSPSATGNTIY
>12|TRBJ1-1|TRBV12-3/TRBV12-4
ASSVARTNTEAF
>12|TRBJ2-5|TRBV12-3/TRBV12-4
ASTGYGAQETQY
>13|TRBJ1-4|TRBV2
ASSENRATNEKLF
>16|TRBJ2-7|TRBV5-1
ASSLVGTSGGKSYEQY
>13|TRBJ2-7|TRBV11-2
ASSPSVGSLNEQY
>11|TRBJ1-6|TRBV9
ASSVAANSPLH
>13|TRBJ2-3|TRBV4-3
ASSRTASGADTQY
>13|TRBJ1-4|TRBV7-9
ASSLAPSLDEKLF